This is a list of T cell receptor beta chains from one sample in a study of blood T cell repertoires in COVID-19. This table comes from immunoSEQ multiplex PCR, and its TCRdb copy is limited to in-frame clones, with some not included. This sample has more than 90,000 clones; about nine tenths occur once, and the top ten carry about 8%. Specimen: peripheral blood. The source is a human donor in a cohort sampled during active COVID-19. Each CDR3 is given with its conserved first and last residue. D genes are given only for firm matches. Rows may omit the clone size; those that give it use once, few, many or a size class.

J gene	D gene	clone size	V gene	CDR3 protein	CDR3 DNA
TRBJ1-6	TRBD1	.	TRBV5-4	CASTGTGVNSPLHF	TGTGCCAGTACGGGGACAGGGGTTAATTCACCCCTCCACTTT
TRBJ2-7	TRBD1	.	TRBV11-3	CASSLARDRALGEQYF	TGTGCCAGCAGCTTGGCTCGGGACAGGGCCTTAGGCGAGCAGTACTTC
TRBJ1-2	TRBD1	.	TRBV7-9	CASSLGGQSYGYTF	TGTGCCAGCAGCTTAGGGGGACAGTCCTATGGCTACACCTTC
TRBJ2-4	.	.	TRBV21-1	CASSKIAGVAKNIQYF	TGTGCCAGCAGCAAAATCGCAGGGGTTGCCAAAAACATTCAGTACTTC
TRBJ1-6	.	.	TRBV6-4	CASSAGLWNSPLHF	TGTGCCAGCAGCGCCGGTTTGTGGAATTCACCCCTCCACTTT
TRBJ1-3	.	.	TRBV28	CASTERGKSKSPGNTIYF	TGTGCCAGCACCGAAAGAGGGAAAAGCAAGTCCCCTGGAAACACCATATATTTT
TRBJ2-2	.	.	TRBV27	CASSFGTGYGGELFF	TGTGCCAGCAGTTTCGGGACTGGCTACGGGGGGGAGCTGTTTTTT
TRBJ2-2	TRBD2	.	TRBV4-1	CASRPLTSGSNTGELFF	TGCGCCAGCAGACCTCTTACTAGCGGGAGTAACACCGGGGAGCTGTTTTTT
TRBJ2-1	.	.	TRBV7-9	CASSRDPSPYNEQFF	TGTGCCAGCAGCCGCGACCCTAGCCCCTACAATGAGCAGTTCTTC
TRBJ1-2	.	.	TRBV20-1	CSASRASVGGYTF	TGCAGTGCTAGTAGAGCGTCGGTTGGAGGCTACACCTTC
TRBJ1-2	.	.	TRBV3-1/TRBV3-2	CASSQADRRYGYTF	TGTGCCAGCAGCCAAGCGGACAGAAGGTATGGCTACACCTTC
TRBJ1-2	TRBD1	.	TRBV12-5	CASGLPQGTGYAGYTF	TGTGCTAGTGGTTTGCCACAGGGGACAGGGTACGCTGGCTACACCTTC
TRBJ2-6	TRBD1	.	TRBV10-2	CASRRDRETLGANVLTF	TGCGCCAGCAGGAGGGACAGGGAGACGTTGGGGGCCAACGTCCTGACTTTC
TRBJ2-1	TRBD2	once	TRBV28	CASSPSGRTYNEQFF	TGTGCCAGCAGTCCCAGCGGGAGGACGTACAATGAGCAGTTCTTC
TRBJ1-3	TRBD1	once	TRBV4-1	CASSQEQGQAGNTIYF	TGCGCCAGCAGCCAAGAACAGGGGCAGGCGGGAAACACCATATATTTT
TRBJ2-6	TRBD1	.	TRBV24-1	CATSSGTGKISGANVLTF	TGTGCCACCAGTTCCGGGACAGGGAAAATATCTGGGGCCAACGTCCTGACTTTC
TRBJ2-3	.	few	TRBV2	CASSERGGSTTSTDTQYF	TGTGCCAGCAGTGAAAGGGGCGGCTCTACTACTAGCACAGATACGCAGTATTTT
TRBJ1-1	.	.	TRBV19	CASSATVNTEAFF	TGTGCCAGTAGTGCCACAGTGAACACTGAAGCTTTCTTT
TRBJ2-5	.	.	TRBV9	CASSEPQGGETQYF	TGTGCCAGCAGCGAGCCCCAGGGGGGAGAGACCCAGTACTTC
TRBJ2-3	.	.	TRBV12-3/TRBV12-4	CASNQIRTDTQYF	TGTGCCAGCAACCAGATACGCACAGATACGCAGTATTTT
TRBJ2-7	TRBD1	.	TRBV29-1	CSVDRGGYEQYF	TGCAGCGTAGACAGGGGTGGATACGAGCAGTACTTC
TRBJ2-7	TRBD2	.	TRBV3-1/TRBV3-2	CASSQTLAGDYEQYF	TGTGCCAGCAGCCAAACCCTGGCGGGAGACTACGAGCAGTACTTC
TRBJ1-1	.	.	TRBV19	CASSIDRQIEAFF	TGTGCCAGTAGTATAGATCGACAAATTGAAGCTTTCTTT
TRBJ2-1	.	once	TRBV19	CASSIPGLSYNEQFF	TGTGCCAGTAGTATCCCCGGACTATCCTACAATGAGCAGTTCTTC
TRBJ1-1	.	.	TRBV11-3	CASSFRREHEAFF	TGTGCCAGCAGCTTCCGCCGGGAGCATGAAGCTTTCTTT
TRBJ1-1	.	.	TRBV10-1	CASKSDGVRDTEAFF	TGCGCCAGCAAGAGTGACGGGGTGAGGGACACTGAAGCTTTCTTT
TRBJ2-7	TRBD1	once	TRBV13	CASSPPLGTGGSYEQYF	TGTGCCAGCAGCCCACCCCTAGGGACAGGGGGCTCCTACGAGCAGTACTTC
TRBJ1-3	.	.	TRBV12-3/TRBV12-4	CASSTPDRNTIYF	TGTGCCAGCAGCACCCCGGACAGAAACACCATATATTTT
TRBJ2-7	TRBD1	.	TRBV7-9	CASSLGQGRYDEQYF	TGTGCCAGCAGCCTAGGACAGGGACGATATGACGAGCAGTACTTC
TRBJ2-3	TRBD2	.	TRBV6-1	CASSEVTSGVDTQYF	TGTGCCAGCAGTGAAGTGACTAGCGGGGTCGATACGCAGTATTTT
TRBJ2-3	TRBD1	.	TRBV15	CATSQSGTGGSSTDTQYF	TGTGCCACCAGCCAAAGCGGGACAGGGGGTTCTAGCACAGATACGCAGTATTTT
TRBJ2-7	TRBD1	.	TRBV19	CASSIVKDRVYEQYF	TGTGCCAGTAGTATAGTAAAGGACAGGGTATACGAGCAGTACTTC
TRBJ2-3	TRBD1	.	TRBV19	CASQMDRGSTDTQYF	TGTGCCAGCCAAATGGACAGGGGATCCACAGATACGCAGTATTTT
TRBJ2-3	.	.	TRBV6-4	CASSATAGLPTATDTQYF	TGTGCCAGCAGTGCGACTGCAGGACTACCCACCGCCACAGATACGCAGTATTTT
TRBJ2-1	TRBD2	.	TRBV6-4	CASSVLAGLNNEQFF	TGTGCCAGCAGCGTACTAGCGGGGTTGAACAATGAGCAGTTCTTC
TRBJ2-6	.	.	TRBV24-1	CATSEGASGANVLTF	TGTGCCACCAGTGAGGGGGCCTCTGGGGCCAACGTCCTGACTTTC
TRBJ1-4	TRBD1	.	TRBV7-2	CASSSGTGHEKLFF	TGTGCCAGCAGCTCCGGGACAGGTCATGAAAAACTGTTTTTT
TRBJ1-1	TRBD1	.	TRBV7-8	CASSLDRRGTEAFF	TGTGCCAGCAGCTTGGACAGGAGGGGCACTGAAGCTTTCTTT
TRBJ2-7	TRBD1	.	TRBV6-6	CASRGGTGETYEQYF	TGTGCCAGCAGGGGCGGGACAGGGGAAACCTACGAGCAGTACTTC
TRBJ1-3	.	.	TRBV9	CASSARSGRGNTIYF	TGTGCCAGCAGCGCGAGGTCAGGGAGGGGAAACACCATATATTTT
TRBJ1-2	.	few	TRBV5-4	CASSPKGNLGLGYTF	TGTGCCAGCAGCCCCAAGGGGAATTTAGGGCTTGGCTACACCTTC
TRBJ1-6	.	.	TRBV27	CASSSLGGALIHF	TGTGCCAGCAGTTCCCTCGGCGGGGCCCTTATCCACTTT
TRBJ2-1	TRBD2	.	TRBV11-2	CASSLPGLAGPSYNEQFF	TGTGCCAGCAGCTTGCCAGGACTAGCGGGACCCTCCTACAATGAGCAGTTCTTC
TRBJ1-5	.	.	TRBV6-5	CASSYSIAGNQPQHF	TGTGCCAGCAGTTACTCTATCGCGGGTAATCAGCCCCAGCATTTT
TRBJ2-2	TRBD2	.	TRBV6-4	CASSLTSSNTGELFF	TGTGCCAGCAGCCTGACTAGCTCGAACACCGGGGAGCTGTTTTTT
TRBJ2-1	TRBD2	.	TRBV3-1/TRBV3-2	CASTPDTGTSGFNEQFF	TGTGCCAGCACCCCAGATACCGGGACTAGCGGGTTCAATGAGCAGTTCTTC
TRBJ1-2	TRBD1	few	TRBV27	CASRGTGINYGYTF	TGTGCCAGCAGGGGGACAGGGATTAACTATGGCTACACCTTC
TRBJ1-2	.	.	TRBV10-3	CAISAQGNYGYTF	TGTGCCATCTCCGCCCAGGGGAACTATGGCTACACCTTC
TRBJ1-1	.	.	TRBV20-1	CSASREGRLETGNTEAFF	TGCAGTGCTAGTCGGGAGGGACGATTGGAAACGGGAAACACTGAAGCTTTCTTT
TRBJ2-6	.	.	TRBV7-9	CASSTRTTVSGANVLTF	TGTGCCAGCAGCACAAGGACTACTGTCTCTGGGGCCAACGTCCTGACTTTC
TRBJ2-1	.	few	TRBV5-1	CASSGGRLAEGNEQFF	TGCGCCAGCAGCGGTGGGAGGCTGGCGGAGGGGAATGAGCAGTTCTTC
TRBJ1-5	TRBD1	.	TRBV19	CASSGGTGDLGNQPQHF	TGTGCCAGTAGTGGCGGGACAGGGGATTTGGGCAATCAGCCCCAGCATTTT
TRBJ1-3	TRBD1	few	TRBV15	CATSRTGDNYGNTIYF	TGTGCCACCAGCAGAACAGGGGATAACTATGGAAACACCATATATTTT